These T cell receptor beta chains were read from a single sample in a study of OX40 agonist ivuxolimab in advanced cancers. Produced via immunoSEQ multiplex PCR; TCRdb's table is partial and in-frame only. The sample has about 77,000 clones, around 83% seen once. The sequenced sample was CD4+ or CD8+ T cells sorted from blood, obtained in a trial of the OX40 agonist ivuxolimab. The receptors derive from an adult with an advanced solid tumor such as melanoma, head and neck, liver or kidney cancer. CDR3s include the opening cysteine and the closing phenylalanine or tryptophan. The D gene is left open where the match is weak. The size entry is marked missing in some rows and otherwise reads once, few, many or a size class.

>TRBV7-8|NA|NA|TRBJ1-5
TGTGCCAGCAGCTTAGGATATTTGGGTAATAGCAATCAGCCCCAGCATTTT
CASSLGYLGNSNQPQHF
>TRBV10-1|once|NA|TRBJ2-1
TGCGCCAGCAGTGAGTCGAGACTATCCAAGGGGTTCTTC
CASSESRLSKGFF
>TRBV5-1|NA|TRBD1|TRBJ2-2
TGCGCCAGCAGCCCCGCGTGGACAGGGGACACCGGGGAGCTGTTTTTT
CASSPAWTGDTGELFF
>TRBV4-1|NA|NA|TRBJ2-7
TGCGCCAGCAGCCAAGTTAACTTCATAGGAGCAAGATACGAGCAGTACTTC
CASSQVNFIGARYEQYF
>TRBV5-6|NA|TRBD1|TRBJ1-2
TGTGCCAGCAGCTACAGGGGCGGAGGGGGGGGCTACACCTTC
CASSYRGGGGGYTF
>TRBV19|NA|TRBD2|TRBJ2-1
TGTGCCAGTAGTATCGGGGGACTAGCGGGAGGGTTTAATGAGCAGTTCTTC
CASSIGGLAGGFNEQFF
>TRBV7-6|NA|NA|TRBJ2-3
TGTGCCAGCAGCTTACAGACAAGCACAGATACGCAGTATTTT
CASSLQTSTDTQYF
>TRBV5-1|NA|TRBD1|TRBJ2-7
TGCGCCAGCAGGTATGGACAGGGGGTCTCCTACGAGCAGTACTTC
CASRYGQGVSYEQYF
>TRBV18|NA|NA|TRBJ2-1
TGTGCCAGCTCAGAAGGGAGGCCCCGGAGCTCCTACAATGAGCAGTTCTTC
CASSEGRPRSSYNEQFF
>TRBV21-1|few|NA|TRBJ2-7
TGTGCCAGCAGCTTCATGACGGTCGCCTACGAGCAGTACTTC
CASSFMTVAYEQYF
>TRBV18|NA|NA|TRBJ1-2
TGTGCCAGCTCACCACAGGGTGACTATGGCTACACCTTC
CASSPQGDYGYTF
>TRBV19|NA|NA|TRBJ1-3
TGTGCCAGTACTGCGAACATTGGAAACACCATATATTTT
CASTANIGNTIYF
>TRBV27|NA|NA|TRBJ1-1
TGTGCCAGCAGTTTGTGGATAGGTAAGACTGAAGCTTTCTTT
CASSLWIGKTEAFF
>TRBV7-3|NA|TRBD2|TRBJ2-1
TGTGCCAGCAGCTCGTTTATAGGGGGACTAGCGGCCTACAATGAGCAGTTCTTC
CASSSFIGGLAAYNEQFF
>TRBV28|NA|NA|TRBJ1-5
TGTGCCAGCAGTTGGACGGATCAGCCCCAGCATTTT
CASSWTDQPQHF
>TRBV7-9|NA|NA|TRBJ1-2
TGTGCCAGCAGCCAAGGTCTCAACTATGGCTACACCTTC
CASSQGLNYGYTF
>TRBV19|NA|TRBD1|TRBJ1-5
TGTGCCAGTACCCGACAGGGGTGGCAGCCCCAGCATTTT
CASTRQGWQPQHF
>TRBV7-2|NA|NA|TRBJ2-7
TGTGCCAGCAGTGATAGGATTCTCTCCTACGAGCAGTACTTC
CASSDRILSYEQYF
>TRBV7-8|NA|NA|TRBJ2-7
TGTGCCAGCAGCTTAGTTGCTGTCGTATGGCGGGGATCCTCCTACGAGCAGTACTTC
CASSLVAVVWRGSSYEQYF
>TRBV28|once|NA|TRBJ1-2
TGTGCCAGCAGTGCCCCCGGGACAACGTATGGCTACACCTTC
CASSAPGTTYGYTF
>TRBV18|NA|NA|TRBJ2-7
TGTGCCAGCGCTAACAGGCCGGGTGGCAGTTACGAGCAGTACTTC
CASANRPGGSYEQYF
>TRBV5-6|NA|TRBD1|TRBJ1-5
TGTGCCAGCAGCGCCGGACAGGGGTCTCAGCCCCAGCATTTT
CASSAGQGSQPQHF
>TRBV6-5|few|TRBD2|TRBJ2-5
TGTGCCAGCAGTTACGAGGGTTCGGGGGGGACCCAGTACTTC
CASSYEGSGGTQYF
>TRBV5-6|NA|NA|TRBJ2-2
TGTGCCAGCCGGCGGGGGAACACCGGGGAGCTGTTTTTT
CASRRGNTGELFF